The following is a T cell receptor beta chain sequence with its context. The antigen is not known. The entry originates in a study of shared clonotypes between healthy human individuals. About the study: Per donor, three plates held CD4 naive cells, three held CD4 memory, two held CD8 naive and one held CD8 memory.

V was trimmed by 0 bases and J by 2 bases, leaving 10 bases between them. CDR1 and CDR2 (germline): LNHNV, YYDKDF (reference sequence). The CDR3 is made up of 15 amino acids. Assay: immunoSEQ multiplex PCR; the TCRdb copy retains only in-frame clones and omits some. Here the sample spans under 600,000 clones, approximately 95% being singletons. Study observations and caveats: Shared across several donors were around 5% of the naive CD4 clonotypes. Relative to their counterparts shared across all four donors, non-shared clonotypes exhibited diminished generation probabilities. Exclusively blood specimens were collected; tissue repertoires likely differ.

The chain carries TRBV15 and TRBJ2-5; TRBD1 is a possible D gene (5 bases). The specimen sequenced was naive CD4+ T cells sorted from blood. The subset here: CD45RA+ positively selected. This TCR derives from a woman aged 25 to 39 in good health. DNA of the CDR3: TGTGCCACCAGCAGAGATTTCCAGGGTCAAGAGACCCAGTACTTC. It encodes CATSRDFQGQETQYF.